A single sample gave rise to the 28 T cell receptor beta chains below, sequenced in a study of T cell repertoires in cytomegalovirus infection. A single record per CDR3 protein comes from TCRdb applying MiXCR to the reads. The repertoire consists of nearly 450,000 distinct CDR3 sequences, with approximately 32% occurring once and the leading ten covering roughly 13%. Material for sequencing was PBMCs. The receptors were gathered from a human donor in good health (CMV status not recorded). Some clones in this sample may be carry-over from other donors' samples.

CDR3 sequence (DNA): TGTGCCAGCAGCGCCCGCAGCGGGGGACAAGATACGCAGTATTTT. This translates into CASSARSGGQDTQYF. J is TRBJ2-3 and V is TRBV11-2, with TRBD2 matching over 8 bases. Looked up from germline, CDR1 is SGHAT and CDR2 is FQNNGV. V was pared by 5 bases and J by 5 bases, with 9 bases of the junction left unmatched. This CDR3 comprises 15 residues.

This clonotype was seen only a few times. The rearrangement joins TRBV7-8 to TRBJ2-3; 13 nucleotides line up with TRBD2. Germline values: CDR1 SGHVS, CDR2 FQNEAQ. The CDR3 has 20 residues. The ends lost 5 bases at V and 2 bases at J; junction bases unmatched: 16. CDR3 sequence: CASSPRRGLAGNLNTDTQYF. The CDR3 nucleotides read TGTGCCAGCAGCCCTAGGAGGGGACTAGCGGGGAATCTCAACACAGATACGCAGTATTTT. The complete variable domain, with remaining parts taken from reference TRBV7-8 and TRBJ2-3, reads GAGVSQSPRYKVAKRGQDVALRCDPISGHVSLFWYQQALGQGPEFLTYFQNEAQLDKSGLPSDRFFAERPEGSVSTLKIQRTQQEDSAVYLCASSPRRGLAGNLNTDTQYFGPGTRLTVL.

The J gene is TRBJ2-1, the V gene TRBV29-1, with a weak D call TRBD1 (6 bases). V shed 6 bases and J shed 5 bases, with 14 bases lying between them. Germline loops: CDR1 SQVTM, CDR2 ANQGSEA. This CDR3 spans 13 amino acids. CDR3 DNA: TGCAGCGTGGGGACACCTAATAACAATGAGCAGTTCTTC. This codes for CSVGTPNNNEQFF.

The genes are TRBV11-2 and TRBJ2-2, with D possibly being TRBD2 (5 bases). Germline CDR1 reads SGHAT; CDR2 reads FQNNGV. V was clipped by 9 bases and J by 3 bases, with 14 bases between them. The CDR3 is 14 residues long. In DNA form, the CDR3 reads TGTGCCAGAAGGCCGACTACACACACCGGGGAGCTGTTTTTT. This sequence encodes CARRPTTHTGELFF.

With regard to this clonotype: One base away lies a much larger clone, so this may be a sequencing read error. V gene TRBV7-9 combines with J gene TRBJ2-1; possibly TRBD1 or TRBD2 for D (5 bases each). The length of the CDR3 is 14 residues. V lost 5 bases to trimming and J lost 6 bases, with 14 bases between them. CDR1 is SEHNR, CDR2 FQNEAQ, per germline (reference sequence). The CDR3 region has the DNA TGTGCCAGCAGCCCCCAGGCAGGGAGCAATGAGCAGTTCTTC. Protein: CASSPQAGSNEQFF. Looking up the rest from reference TRBV7-9 and TRBJ2-1 gives the full variable domain: DTGVSQNPRHKITKRGQNVTFRCDPISEHNRLYWYRQTLGQGPEFLTYFQNEAQLEKSRLLSDRFSAERPKGSFSTLEIQRTEQGDSAMYLCASSPQAGSNEQFFGPGTRLTVL.

This sequence joins TRBV6-1 and TRBJ2-5, with TRBD1 identical over 7 bases. Losses at the gene ends were 1 base for V and 3 bases for J; bases not matched to a gene: 8. The germline CDR1 and CDR2 sequences are MNHNS and SASEGT. This CDR3 is 16 amino acids long. Here the CDR3 DNA reads TGTGCCAGCAGTGAAGACCACAGGGGCGGAGAAGAGACCCAGTACTTC. Translation: CASSEDHRGGEETQYF.

This clonotype was detected only a few times. V and J are TRBV5-8 and TRBJ2-3; TRBD1 is a possible D gene (5 bases). Germline CDR1 and CDR2: SGHTS and YDEGEE. The CDR3 has 14 amino acids. V gave up 4 bases and J gave up 0 bases, with 9 bases separating them. DNA for the CDR3: TGTGCCAGCAGCGAAAGGACAAGCACAGATACGCAGTATTTT. Translating it yields CASSERTSTDTQYF.

This clonotype occurred a few times. The V gene is TRBV11-2, the J gene TRBJ2-6, with a possible D match to TRBD2 (5 bases). There are 18 residues in the CDR3. Trimming stripped 1 base from V and 4 bases from J, with 17 bases between. Germline assignment: CDR1 SGHAT and CDR2 FQNNGV. DNA of the CDR3: TGTGCCAGCAGCTTAGGGGGAGTTGGGCGCTCCGGGGCCAACGTCCTGACTTTC. Protein: CASSLGGVGRSGANVLTF.

There are many counts of this clonotype. The chain uses TRBV7-6 and TRBJ1-5, with unresolved D. V gave up 5 bases and J gave up 4 bases, with 9 bases separating them. Germline-derived CDR1 and CDR2 are SGHVS and FNYEAQ. CDR3 length: 13 residues. The CDR3 nucleotides are TGTGCCAGCAGCATGACCGAGAATCAGCCCCAGCATTTT. It codes for CASSMTENQPQHF.

The V and J genes are TRBV6-1 and TRBJ1-3, with D perhaps matching TRBD1 (6 bases). Trimming removed 7 bases at V and 2 bases at J, with 15 bases between. The CDR3 has 15 amino acids. Germline V gene data show CDR1 as MNHNS and CDR2 as SASEGT. Here the CDR3 DNA reads TGTGCCAGCACCCGAAGGGGGGGCGCTGGAAACACCATATATTTT. Its translation: CASTRRGGAGNTIYF.

This clonotype showed up many times. J is TRBJ1-3 and V is TRBV7-8, with TRBD1 matching over 11 bases. V trimming: 5 bases; J trimming: 4 bases; junction bases outside the gene matches: 7. Germline V CDR1 and CDR2: SGHVS, FQNEAQ. The CDR3 has 16 amino acids. The CDR3 protein is CASSLGQGALGNTIYF. The CDR3 nucleotides are TGTGCCAGCAGCCTCGGACAGGGGGCTCTCGGAAACACCATATATTTT.

The chain has TRBV30 and TRBJ2-4, with D tentatively TRBD1 (6 bases). CDR3 length: 15 amino acids. Per germline, CDR1 GTSNPN and CDR2 SVGIG (reference sequence). V shed 2 bases and J shed 1 base, with 12 bases lying between them. CDR3 in amino acids: CAWSSRRGAKNIQYF. In DNA, the CDR3 is TGTGCCTGGAGTTCGAGAAGGGGGGCCAAAAACATTCAGTACTTC.

This clonotype was counted between two and nine times. This rearrangement joins TRBV11-2 to TRBJ1-2; D not certain. The CDR3 extends over 14 amino acids. V gave up 0 bases and J gave up 4 bases, with 9 bases separating them. Germline assignment: CDR1 SGHAT and CDR2 FQNNGV. The CDR3 reads CASSLDTVSYGYTF. The CDR3 DNA is TGTGCCAGCAGCTTAGATACGGTTTCCTATGGCTACACCTTC.

This clonotype was counted many times. The chain is built from TRBV7-8 and TRBJ1-4, with D maybe TRBD1 (6 bases). Germline CDR1 SGHVS, CDR2 FQNEAQ. V lost 1 base, J lost 10 bases, and 10 bases lay in between. The length of the CDR3 is 13 residues. CDR3 sequence (DNA): TGTGCCAGCAGCTTAGACAGGGAAGCAAAACTGTTTTTT. Protein sequence: CASSLDREAKLFF.

This clonotype was counted only a few times. For the CDR3, the DNA is TGTGCCAGCAGTTTAGAGGGACCTCAGCATTTT. The encoded protein is CASSLEGPQHF. The rearrangement uses TRBV12-3 or TRBV12-4 and TRBJ1-5; D is perhaps TRBD1 (5 bases). Trimming removed 1 base from V and 13 bases from J, with 8 bases in between. The CDR3 runs 11 residues.

A few counts support this clonotype. The V call is TRBV7-9, the J call TRBJ1-1; D is ambiguous. The CDR3 contains 11 residues. Germline V gives CDR1 SEHNR, CDR2 FQNEAQ (reference sequence). Trimming cost V 5 bases and J 5 bases, with 6 bases left between them. CDR3 in amino acids: CASSVKTEAFF. CDR3 nucleotide sequence: TGTGCCAGCAGCGTAAAAACTGAAGCTTTCTTT.

In its sample, this clonotype was seen many times. The genes are TRBV20-1 and TRBJ1-1; no firm D call. The CDR3 is made up of 12 amino acids. V was shortened by 4 bases and J by 4 bases, with 10 bases between the two germline ends. Germline V gene data show CDR1 as DFQATT and CDR2 as SNEGSKA (reference sequence). The DNA of the CDR3 is TGCAGTGCTATCCCGTCCGTCACTGAAGCTTTCTTT. This encodes CSAIPSVTEAFF.

This clonotype came up once. Just one base apart from a much larger clone, this may be a read error. The chain has TRBV6-1 and TRBJ1-6; 7 nucleotides match TRBD1. The ends lost 1 base at V and 6 bases at J; junction bases unmatched: 6. Germline loops: CDR1 MNHNS, CDR2 SASEGT. The CDR3 runs 16 residues. The CDR3: CASSEVRQGSNSPLHF. CDR3 bases: TGTGCCAGCAGTGAAGTCCGACAGGGATCTAATTCACCCCTCCACTTT.

This clonotype has only one observation. A single base separates this from a much larger clone, so it may be a read error. CDR3 nucleotides: TGCAGTTCCCTTGAGGGGGCAGGTAATGAAAAACTGTTTTTT. Translated: CSSLEGAGNEKLFF. V and J are TRBV20-1 and TRBJ1-4; 7 nucleotides agree with TRBD1. The CDR3 is 14 amino acids. V shed 8 bases, J shed 4 bases, and the junction held 10 bases outside the gene matches. From germline, CDR1 is DFQATT and CDR2 SNEGSKA (reference sequence).

The chain combines TRBV12-3 or TRBV12-4 with TRBJ2-3, with D uncertain. This CDR3 is built from 14 residues. V shed 4 bases and J shed 3 bases, with 11 bases lying between them. The CDR3 nucleotides are TGTGCCAGCAGTTCCATGGGGTGGACAGATACGCAGTATTTT. Its translation is CASSSMGWTDTQYF.

This clonotype was observed a handful of times. The germline gene is not matched at one end of the junction; a read error may be the cause. The chain uses TRBV7-7 and TRBJ2-5; 9 nucleotides match TRBD2. Germline lookup yields CDR1 SSHAT and CDR2 FNYEAQ (reference sequence). The CDR3 consists of 15 residues. The CDR3 region is CASSLNSGGKETQYF. CDR3 nucleotide sequence: TGTGCTAGCAGCTTAAACAGCGGGGGGAAAGAGACCCAGTACTTC.

V usage is TRBV24-1 and J usage is TRBJ2-1; D call uncertain. V lost 6 bases to trimming and J lost 0 bases, with 8 bases between them. Germline-derived CDR1 and CDR2 are KGHDR and SFDVKD. The CDR3 consists of 14 residues. This chain's CDR3 is CATSQVNSYNEQFF. CDR3 sequence (DNA): TGTGCCACCAGTCAGGTTAACTCCTACAATGAGCAGTTCTTC.

This clonotype has just a few counts. The rearrangement links TRBV6-2 or TRBV6-3 to TRBJ2-3; 8 bases line up with TRBD2. The germline V gene encodes CDR1 MNHEY and CDR2 SVGEGT. Losses at the gene ends were 4 bases for V and 6 bases for J; bases not matched to a gene: 6. The CDR3 has 14 residues. CDR3 sequence (DNA): TGTGCCAGCAGTTCAGCGGGGGTGGGGGATACGCAGTATTTT. Translated: CASSSAGVGDTQYF.

The chain has TRBV7-2 and TRBJ2-2, with 9 bases lining up with TRBD1. CDR3 size: 14 residues. Per germline, CDR1 SGHTA and CDR2 FQGNSA. V was pared by 5 bases and J by 8 bases, with 6 bases of the junction left unmatched. Here the CDR3 DNA reads TGTGCCAGCAGCCCGGACAGGGGTCCTGGGGAGCTGTTTTTT. It yields the protein CASSPDRGPGELFF.

This clonotype has a count of ten or more. The rearrangement uses TRBV7-2 and TRBJ1-4; D may be TRBD1 (6 bases). This CDR3 comprises 14 residues. CDR1 is SGHTA, CDR2 FQGNSA, per germline. With 3 bases removed from V and 4 bases from J, the gap between germline ends came to 9 bases. The CDR3: CASSFGGGNEKLFF. CDR3 nucleotides: TGTGCCAGCAGCTTTGGGGGCGGTAATGAAAAACTGTTTTTT.

As DNA, the CDR3 is TGCGCCAGCAGCTTATCGGGGGGTTACAATGAGCAGTTCTTC. It is translated as CASSLSGGYNEQFF. This rearrangement joins TRBV5-1 to TRBJ2-1, with TRBD2 identical over 7 bases. CDR1 and CDR2 from the germline V gene are SGHRS and YFSETQ. The CDR3 length is 14 residues. After removal of 2 bases from V and 4 bases from J, the junction contained 3 bases not matched to a gene.

This clonotype has a handful of counts. The CDR3: CASKGQVDTGELFF. CDR3 nucleotide sequence: TGTGCCAGCAAAGGTCAGGTTGACACCGGGGAGCTGTTTTTT. The chain is built from TRBV6-5 and TRBJ2-2; D is undetermined. V was cut by 7 bases and J by 3 bases, with 12 bases left in between. Germline values: CDR1 MNHEY, CDR2 SVGAGI. This CDR3 comprises 14 residues.

This clonotype was counted between two and nine times. The genes are TRBV5-1 and TRBJ2-2; TRBD1 or TRBD2 may be the D gene (5 bases each). Germline CDR1 reads SGHRS; CDR2 reads YFSETQ. V shed 1 base and J shed 4 bases, with 11 bases lying between them. The CDR3 spans 15 residues. CDR3 bases: TGCGCCAGCAGCTTGATGGGGGAAGGCACCGGGGAGCTGTTTTTT. This sequence encodes CASSLMGEGTGELFF.